This TCR beta chain was recorded in a study of T cells in Graves' hyperthyroidism and ophthalmopathy. This clonotype came up many times. The germline gives CDR1 DFQATT, CDR2 SNEGSKA (reference sequence). J gave up 5 bases and V 2 bases, and 5 bases lay outside the gene matches. This CDR3 contains 14 residues. RNA transcripts yielded amplified TCR beta CDR3 regions. The HTBI set primed first-round TCR CDR3 RT-PCR. TCRdb passed the multiplex PCR reads through MiXCR, listing each CDR3 protein once. The repertoire holds approximately 370,000 distinct CDR3 sequences, with 14% to 15% as singletons. This TCR was recovered from a woman aged 25 to 39 with Graves' hyperthyroidism. Sequenced input: blood. The chain is built from TRBV20-1 and TRBJ2-3, with 9 positions matching TRBD2. The CDR3, as DNA: TGCAGTGCTAGACTAGCGGGGCGCGGAGATACGCAGTATTTT. This sequence encodes CSARLAGRGDTQYF.